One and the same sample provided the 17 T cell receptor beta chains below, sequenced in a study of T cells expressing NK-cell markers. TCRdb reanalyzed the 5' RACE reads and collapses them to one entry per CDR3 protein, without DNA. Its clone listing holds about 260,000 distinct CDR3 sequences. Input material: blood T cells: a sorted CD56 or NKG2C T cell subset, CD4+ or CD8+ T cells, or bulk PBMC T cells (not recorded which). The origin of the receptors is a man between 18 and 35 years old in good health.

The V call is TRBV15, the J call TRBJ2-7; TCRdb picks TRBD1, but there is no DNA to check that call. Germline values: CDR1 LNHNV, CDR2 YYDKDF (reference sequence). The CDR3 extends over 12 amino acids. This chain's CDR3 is CATSRAGYEQYF.

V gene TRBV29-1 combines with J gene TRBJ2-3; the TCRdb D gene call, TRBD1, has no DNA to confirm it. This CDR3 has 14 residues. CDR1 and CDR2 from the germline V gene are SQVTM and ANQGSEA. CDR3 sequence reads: CSVGGQVSTDTQYF.

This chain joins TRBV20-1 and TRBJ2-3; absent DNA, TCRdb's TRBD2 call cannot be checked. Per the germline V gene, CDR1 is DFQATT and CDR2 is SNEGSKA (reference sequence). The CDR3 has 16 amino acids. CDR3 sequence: CSARGGLAGVGDTQYF.

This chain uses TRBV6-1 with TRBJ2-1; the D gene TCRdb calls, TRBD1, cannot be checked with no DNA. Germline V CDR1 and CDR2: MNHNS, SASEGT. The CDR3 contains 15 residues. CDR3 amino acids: CASRPRGIKGNEQFF.

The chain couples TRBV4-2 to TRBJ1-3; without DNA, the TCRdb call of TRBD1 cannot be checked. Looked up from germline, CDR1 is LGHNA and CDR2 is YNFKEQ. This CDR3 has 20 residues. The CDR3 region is CASSRAPGTGVASSGNTIYF.

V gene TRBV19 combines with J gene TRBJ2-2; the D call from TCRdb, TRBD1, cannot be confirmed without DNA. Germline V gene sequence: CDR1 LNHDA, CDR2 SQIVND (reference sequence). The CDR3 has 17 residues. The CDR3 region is CASTPRRGIVSTGELFF.

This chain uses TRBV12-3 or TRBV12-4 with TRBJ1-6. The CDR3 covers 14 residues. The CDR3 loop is CASRSPGPHSPLHF.

This chain's CDR3 is CSASLLDGDTF. This rearrangement joins TRBV20-1 to TRBJ1-2. This CDR3 has 11 amino acids. From germline, CDR1 is DFQATT and CDR2 SNEGSKA (reference sequence).

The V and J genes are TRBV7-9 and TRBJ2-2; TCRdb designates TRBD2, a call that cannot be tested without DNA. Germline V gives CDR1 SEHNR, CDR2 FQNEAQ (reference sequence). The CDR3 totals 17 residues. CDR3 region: CASSFVAGGPRTGELFF.

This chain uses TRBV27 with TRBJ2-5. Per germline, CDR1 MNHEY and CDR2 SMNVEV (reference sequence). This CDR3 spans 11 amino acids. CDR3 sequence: CASSFNGSQYF.

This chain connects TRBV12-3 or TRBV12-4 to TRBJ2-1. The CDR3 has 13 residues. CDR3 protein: CASSSEANNEQFF.

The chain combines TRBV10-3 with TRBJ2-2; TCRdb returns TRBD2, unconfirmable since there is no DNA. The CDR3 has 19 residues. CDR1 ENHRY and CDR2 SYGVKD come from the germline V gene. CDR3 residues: CAISESGASGTSNTGELFF.

This CDR3 is CASSPREFNSEKLFF. The chain couples TRBV12-3 or TRBV12-4 to TRBJ1-4; there is no DNA to check the TCRdb D call of TRBD1. The CDR3 is made up of 15 amino acids.

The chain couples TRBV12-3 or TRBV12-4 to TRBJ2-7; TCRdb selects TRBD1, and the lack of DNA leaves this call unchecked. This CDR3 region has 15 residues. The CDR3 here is CASSLYRGPAYEQYF.

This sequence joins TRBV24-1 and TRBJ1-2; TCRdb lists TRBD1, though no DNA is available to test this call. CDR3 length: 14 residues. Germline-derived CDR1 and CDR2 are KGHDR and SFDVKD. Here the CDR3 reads CATSDRTADFGYTF.

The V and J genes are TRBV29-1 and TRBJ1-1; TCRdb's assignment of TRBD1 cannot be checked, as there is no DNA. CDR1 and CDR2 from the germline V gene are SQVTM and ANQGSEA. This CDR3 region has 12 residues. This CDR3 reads CSSGRGNTEAFF.

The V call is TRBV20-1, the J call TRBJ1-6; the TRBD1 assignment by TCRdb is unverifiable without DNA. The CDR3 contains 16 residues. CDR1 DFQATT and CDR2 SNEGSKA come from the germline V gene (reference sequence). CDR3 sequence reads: CSAREGRQLYNSPLHF.